This T cell receptor (beta chain) was identified during a study of regulatory T cells in long-lasting Graves disease. Findings and limits, study-wide: Between persistent patients, 2,500 to 3,500 public clonotypes were shared, exceeding the approximately 940 shared between new patients. Small numbers of samples may have cut accuracy.

This CDR3 has 13 residues. The germline V and J ends were trimmed by 3 bases and 2 bases, with 5 bases remaining between them. This clonotype was observed many times. Its antigen is still unknown. Arm-PCR of CDR3 regions and iRepertoire HTBI primers were the basis on which TCR beta libraries were built. TCRdb passed the multiplex PCR reads through MiXCR, listing each CDR3 protein once. In the table there are about 460,000 distinct CDR3 sequences, 22% of which are singletons. Regarding time point: persistent/refractory GD, antithyroid drugs over 5 years with positive TRAb. From PBMCs, RNA was extracted and then used to make the TCR library.

The chain links TRBV12-3 or TRBV12-4 to TRBJ2-4; D gene unclear. The origin of this receptor is a female donor with Graves disease. Sequencing used peripheral blood mononuclear cells (PBMCs), obtained when the disease was refractory, from a patient treated with antithyroid drugs. For the CDR3, the DNA is TGTGCCAGCAGTTTGGAATCCAAAAACATTCAGTACTTC. It encodes CASSLESKNIQYF.